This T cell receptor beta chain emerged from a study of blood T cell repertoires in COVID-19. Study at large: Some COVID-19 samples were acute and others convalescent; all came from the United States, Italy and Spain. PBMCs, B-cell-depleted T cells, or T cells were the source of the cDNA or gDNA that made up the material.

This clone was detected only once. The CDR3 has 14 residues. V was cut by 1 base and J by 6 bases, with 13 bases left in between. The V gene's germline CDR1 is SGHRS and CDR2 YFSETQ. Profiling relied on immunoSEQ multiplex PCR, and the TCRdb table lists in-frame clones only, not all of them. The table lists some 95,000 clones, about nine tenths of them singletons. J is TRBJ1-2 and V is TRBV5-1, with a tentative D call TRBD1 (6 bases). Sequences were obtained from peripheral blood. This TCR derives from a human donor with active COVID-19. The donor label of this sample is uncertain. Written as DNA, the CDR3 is TGCGCCAGCAGCTTGATTGGGGGCAATGATGGCTACACCTTC. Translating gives CASSLIGGNDGYTF.